The TCR beta chain under discussion was sequenced for a study of cytomegalovirus exposure and HLA in healthy donors. This CDR3 has 17 amino acids. Looked up from germline, CDR1 is SGHAT and CDR2 is FQDESV (reference sequence). V was pared by 5 bases and J by 5 bases, with 23 bases between. PCR involved 60 Vbeta and 13 Jbeta primers. TCRdb's table, derived via immunoSEQ multiplex PCR, lists solely in-frame clones and lacks some. Found here are approximately 110,000 clones, over 65% of them singletons; the top ten hold about 1.8%. This clone was seen just once. The TCR sequence derives from a man aged 45-60 years in good health and CMV-seronegative. Material: PBMCs. The chain joins TRBV11-1 to TRBJ2-3, with D possibly matching TRBD2 (6 bases). This CDR3 is CASSTPPGRGQGDTQYF. CDR3 DNA sequence: TGTGCCAGCAGCACACCCCCAGGGCGGGGCCAAGGAGATACGCAGTATTTT.